This T cell receptor (beta chain) was sequenced for a study of cytomegalovirus exposure and HLA in healthy donors. Looking at the study overall: Previous work identified 95 million to 140 million unique TCR beta sequences from around 180 million T cells.

The PCR used 60 Vbeta and 13 Jbeta primers. Method: immunoSEQ multiplex PCR; TCRdb's copy keeps in-frame clones and lacks some. The table lists about 180,000 clones, around 83% of them singletons, with around 1.2% in the top ten. Germline CDR1 and CDR2: SGHKS and YYEKEE (reference sequence). After removal of 4 bases from V and 4 bases from J, the junction contained 7 bases not matched to a gene. The CDR3 runs to 14 residues. Input material: PBMCs. The sequence was collected from a girl aged 2 to 10 in good health and CMV-seropositive. The chain combines TRBV5-5 with TRBJ1-2; TRBD1 aligns across 7 bases. CDR3 sequence (DNA): TGTGCCAGCAGCCCCTACAGGGGTTCCTATGGCTACACCTTC. It yields the protein CASSPYRGSYGYTF.